These 18 T cell receptor beta chains were sequenced from one sample in a study of blood T cell repertoires in COVID-19. Profiled with immunoSEQ multiplex PCR; TCRdb holds only in-frame clones, not every one. The data show hundreds of thousands of clones, around 85% seen once. Sample: PBMCs or T cells enriched from blood (not recorded which). These receptors were taken from a woman aged 55-69 years who had recovered from COVID-19.

The J gene is TRBJ2-5, the V gene TRBV6-5; TRBD1 agrees at 9 bases. CDR3 length: 14 amino acids. Unmatched junction bases numbered 11, after V lost 8 bases and J lost 7 bases. The germline V gene has CDR1 MNHEY and CDR2 SVGAGI. The CDR3 loop reads CASWGGQGPRTQYF. The CDR3 DNA follows: TGTGCCAGCTGGGGGGGACAGGGCCCAAGGACCCAGTACTTC.

This clone was counted once. The chain carries TRBV4-1 and TRBJ1-4; 9 positions agree with TRBD1. Germline assignment: CDR1 MGHRA and CDR2 YSYEKL. CDR3 length equals 15 residues. V was clipped by 6 bases and J by 5 bases; unmatched bases: 7. CDR3 in DNA: TGCGCCAGCAGTCGCCCGACAGGGGGGAATGAAAAACTGTTTTTT. Protein product: CASSRPTGGNEKLFF.

The gene calls are TRBV21-1 and TRBJ1-3. TRBV21-1 is annotated as a pseudogene. This CDR3 has 14 residues. CDR3 nucleotide sequence: TGTGCCAGCAGCAAAGAGTCGGCTGGAAACACCATATATTTT. Translating it yields CASSKESAGNTIYF.

This sequence joins TRBV19 and TRBJ1-4; TRBD1 might be the D (6 bases). V was trimmed by 3 bases and J by 7 bases, leaving 21 bases between them. This CDR3 has 17 residues. Germline V CDR1 and CDR2: LNHDA, SQIVND (reference sequence). As DNA, the CDR3 is TGTGCCAGTAGTATTAGGACAGTGGCGGGGGTCGGTGAAAAACTGTTTTTT. The encoded protein is CASSIRTVAGVGEKLFF.

The chain recombines TRBV30 with TRBJ2-2; 11 bases fit TRBD2. This CDR3 is 19 amino acids long. Germline assignment: CDR1 GTSNPN and CDR2 SVGIG (reference sequence). J was trimmed by 0 bases and V by 0 bases; bases with no gene match: 9. The CDR3 sequence is CAWSVSGLAGGTNTGELFF. The DNA of the CDR3 is TGTGCCTGGAGTGTCAGCGGGCTAGCGGGGGGAACGAACACCGGGGAGCTGTTTTTT.

V is TRBV5-1 and J is TRBJ2-2; D gene ambiguous. V gave up 5 bases and J gave up 13 bases, with 18 bases separating them. Germline V gene sequence: CDR1 SGHRS, CDR2 YFSETQ. There are 13 residues in the CDR3. CDR3 sequence: CASRPEPVGWLFF. Here the CDR3 DNA reads TGCGCCAGCAGGCCCGAACCTGTGGGCTGGCTGTTTTTT.

The chain links TRBV11-3 to TRBJ2-6; the match to TRBD1 covers 9 bases. V trimming: 6 bases; J trimming: 2 bases; junction bases outside the gene matches: 8. Germline-derived CDR1 and CDR2 are SGHNT and YENEEA. The CDR3 runs to 17 residues. The CDR3 sequence: CASRGGQGQAGANVLTF. DNA of the CDR3: TGTGCCAGCAGGGGGGGACAGGGTCAGGCTGGGGCCAACGTCCTGACTTTC.

The gene calls are TRBV3-1 (or the pseudogene TRBV3-2) and TRBJ1-2; 7 bases align to TRBD1. Germline lookup yields CDR1 LGHDT and CDR2 YNNKEL (reference sequence). With 3 bases clipped from V and 3 bases from J, the junction kept 10 bases outside the gene matches. The CDR3 covers 16 residues. In DNA, the CDR3 is TGTGCCAGCAGCCACGAGACAGGGAGAGTTGACTATGGCTACACCTTC. This encodes CASSHETGRVDYGYTF.

The chain couples TRBV10-3 to TRBJ2-2; 8 bases agree with TRBD1. This CDR3 has 16 amino acids. Germline V gene data show CDR1 as ENHRY and CDR2 as SYGVKD. V was pared by 3 bases and J by 2 bases, with 5 bases of the junction left unmatched. The DNA of the CDR3 is TGTGCCATCAGTGAATCGGGACAGGTTAACACCGGGGAGCTGTTTTTT. Its protein product is CAISESGQVNTGELFF.

Here the CDR3 DNA reads TGTGCCAGCAGCTTGGCAGGGTATAATTCACCCCTCCACTTT. This sequence encodes CASSLAGYNSPLHF. The chain uses TRBV5-4 and TRBJ1-6, with a weak D call TRBD1 (5 bases). V lost 0 bases and J lost 4, with 5 bases in between. The CDR3 runs to 14 residues. Per germline, CDR1 SGHNT and CDR2 YYREEE (reference sequence).

Note on this clone: Other DNA sequences in the same sample also yield this CDR3. The rearrangement uses TRBV9 and TRBJ2-1; 8 positions agree with TRBD2. Germline CDR1 is SGDLS and CDR2 is YYNGEE. V gave up 3 bases and J gave up 4 bases; unmatched junction bases: 0. CDR3 length: 13 amino acids. CDR3 in DNA: TGTGCCAGCAGCGCGGGGGGGTACAATGAGCAGTTCTTC. It codes for CASSAGGYNEQFF. The complete variable domain, with remaining parts taken from reference TRBV9 and TRBJ2-1, reads DSGVTQTPKHLITATGQRVTLRCSPRSGDLSVYWYQQSLDQGLQFLIQYYNGEERAKGNILERFSAQQFPDLHSELNLSSLELGDSALYFCASSAGGYNEQFFGPGTRLTVL.

This sequence joins TRBV27 and TRBJ1-1, with D hard to call. Germline CDR1 MNHEY, CDR2 SMNVEV (reference sequence). V shed 2 bases and J shed 1 base, with 14 bases lying between them. The CDR3 is 16 residues long. The CDR3 region is CASSLGGLRRNTEAFF. The CDR3 DNA is TGTGCCAGCAGTTTAGGAGGGTTAAGGCGGAACACTGAAGCTTTCTTT.

This clone has more than one count but fewer than ten. V is TRBV18 and J is TRBJ2-1, with D maybe TRBD2 (6 bases). Looked up from germline, CDR1 is KGHSH and CDR2 is LQKENI. Trimming removed 3 bases at V and 8 bases at J, with 17 bases between. This CDR3 is built from 15 residues. As DNA, the CDR3 is TGTGCCAGCTCACCCCCGCGGGGTCAAGGGGATGAGCAGTTCTTC. It specifies CASSPPRGQGDEQFF.

The chain recombines TRBV7-9 with TRBJ1-4; a possible D gene is TRBD1 (6 bases). Germline V lookup: CDR1 SEHNR, CDR2 FQNEAQ (reference sequence). The ends were cut back, 7 bases at V and 8 bases at J, with 14 bases in the middle. The CDR3 is 13 residues long. The CDR3 nucleotides read TGTGCCAGCACCAGGGGCTCCGACGAAAAACTGTTTTTT. Translation gives CASTRGSDEKLFF.

The chain carries TRBV2 and TRBJ1-1; TRBD1 agrees at 8 bases. With V trimmed by 8 bases and J by 1 base, 12 bases remained unmatched. The CDR3 sequence is 16 residues long. CDR1 and CDR2 from the germline V gene are SNHLY and FYNNEI. Here the CDR3 DNA reads TGTGCCAGCGACCGAGAGGGACAGGATCAGAACACTGAAGCTTTCTTT. Translating gives CASDREGQDQNTEAFF. The whole variable domain, remainder taken from reference TRBV2 and TRBJ1-1, is EPEVTQTPSHQVTQMGQEVILRCVPISNHLYFYWYRQILGQKVEFLVSFYNNEISEKSEIFDDQFSVERPDGSNFTLKIRSTKLEDSAMYFCASDREGQDQNTEAFFGQGTRLTVV.

The gene calls are TRBV9 and TRBJ1-2; D not certain. Germline V gene lookup returns CDR1 SGDLS and CDR2 YYNGEE. The CDR3 has 13 residues. Trimming removed 4 bases at V and 5 bases at J, with 12 bases between. CDR3 region: CASSLWSGYGYTF. CDR3 sequence (DNA): TGTGCCAGCAGCCTTTGGTCGGGGTATGGCTACACCTTC.

The V call is TRBV10-2, the J call TRBJ1-1, with unresolved D. From germline, CDR1 is WSHSY and CDR2 SAAADI. With 7 bases removed from V and 1 base from J, the gap between germline ends came to 10 bases. The CDR3 spans 13 residues. DNA of the CDR3: TGCGCCAGCACTGGCCCTCCGAACACTGAAGCTTTCTTT. This encodes CASTGPPNTEAFF.

Worth noting for this clone: At the DNA level, this CDR3 is encoded by other sequences in the same sample as well. The chain couples TRBV9 to TRBJ1-5; maybe TRBD1 (5 bases). Deletions cut 0 bases from V and 4 bases from J, with 5 bases between. CDR1 is SGDLS and CDR2 is YYNGEE in the germline V gene. There are 13 residues in the CDR3. The CDR3: CASSVAGNQPQHF. CDR3 in DNA: TGTGCCAGCAGCGTAGCAGGGAATCAGCCCCAGCATTTT. Full variable domain (remainder filled in from reference TRBV9 and TRBJ1-5): DSGVTQTPKHLITATGQRVTLRCSPRSGDLSVYWYQQSLDQGLQFLIQYYNGEERAKGNILERFSAQQFPDLHSELNLSSLELGDSALYFCASSVAGNQPQHFGDGTRLSIL.